A selection of T cell receptor beta chains follows, all from one sample in a study of Tregs in tolerant kidney transplant recipients. TCRdb keeps only in-frame clones here, not all; method: immunoSEQ multiplex PCR. The data show 100,000 to 130,000 clones, 90% seen once. The source was CD4+ T cells from blood, collected before the transplant. The receptors derive from a human donor who received a combined kidney and bone marrow transplant. CDR3s include the opening cysteine and the closing phenylalanine or tryptophan. The D gene is left open where the match is weak. A row's size may be missing; if present it is once, few, many or a size class.

D gene: TRBD2
V gene: TRBV5-6
clone size: .
J gene: TRBJ2-1
CDR3 length: 12
CDR3 DNA: TGTGCCAGCAGTAAGCGGGGGTACGAGCAGTTCTTC
CDR3 protein: CASSKRGYEQFF

D gene: TRBD1
V gene: TRBV10-3
clone size: once
J gene: TRBJ1-5
CDR3 length: 16
CDR3 DNA: TGTGCCACCAGCGTCGGGGCAGGGGGTATCAATCAGCCCCAGCATTTT
CDR3 protein: CATSVGAGGINQPQHF

D gene: TRBD1
V gene: TRBV7-9
clone size: few
J gene: TRBJ1-2
CDR3 length: 13
CDR3 DNA: TGTGCCAGCAGTACGACAGGGGACTATGGCTACACCTTC
CDR3 protein: CASSTTGDYGYTF

D gene: .
V gene: TRBV10-3
clone size: .
J gene: TRBJ1-5
CDR3 length: 13
CDR3 DNA: TGTGCCACGACAGCGAGTCTCAATCAGCCCCAGCATTTT
CDR3 protein: CATTASLNQPQHF

D gene: TRBD2
V gene: TRBV19
clone size: .
J gene: TRBJ2-7
CDR3 length: 17
CDR3 DNA: TGTGCCAGTAGTATTCTGGGACTAGCGGGATCGGGCTACGAGCAGTACTTC
CDR3 protein: CASSILGLAGSGYEQYF

D gene: TRBD1
V gene: TRBV6-5
clone size: .
J gene: TRBJ2-7
CDR3 length: 13
CDR3 DNA: TGTGCCAGCAGTGGGACAGGGGGCAACGAGCAGTACTTC
CDR3 protein: CASSGTGGNEQYF

D gene: .
V gene: TRBV28
clone size: .
J gene: TRBJ1-5
CDR3 length: 15
CDR3 DNA: TGTGCCAGCAGTGCAGGCACATATAGCAATCAGCCCCAGCATTTT
CDR3 protein: CASSAGTYSNQPQHF

D gene: .
V gene: TRBV7-2
clone size: .
J gene: TRBJ1-4
CDR3 length: 14
CDR3 DNA: TGTGCCAGCAGCTTAGACAGGTTTAATGAAAAACTGTTTTTT
CDR3 protein: CASSLDRFNEKLFF

D gene: .
V gene: TRBV2
clone size: .
J gene: TRBJ1-2
CDR3 length: 15
CDR3 DNA: TGTGCCAGCAGTGAGGGTCAGGCCCTCGGCCGTGGCTACACCTTC
CDR3 protein: CASSEGQALGRGYTF

D gene: .
V gene: TRBV15
clone size: .
J gene: TRBJ2-3
CDR3 length: 15
CDR3 DNA: TGTGCCACCAGCACTAACTTGCTAAGCACAGATACGCAGTATTTT
CDR3 protein: CATSTNLLSTDTQYF

D gene: TRBD1
V gene: TRBV5-4
clone size: .
J gene: TRBJ2-3
CDR3 length: 17
CDR3 DNA: TGTGCCAGCAGCCACGCTCAGGGACAGGGCACCGCAGATACGCAGTATTTT
CDR3 protein: CASSHAQGQGTADTQYF

D gene: .
V gene: TRBV27
clone size: medium-sized
J gene: TRBJ1-2
CDR3 length: 13
CDR3 DNA: TGTGCCAGCAGTCCGGGACTTACCCATGGCTACACCTTC
CDR3 protein: CASSPGLTHGYTF

D gene: .
V gene: TRBV5-6
clone size: .
J gene: TRBJ1-6
CDR3 length: 15
CDR3 DNA: TGTGCCAGCAGCGGATTGACAGTTCTTAATTCACCCCTCCACTTT
CDR3 protein: CASSGLTVLNSPLHF

D gene: TRBD1
V gene: TRBV15
clone size: .
J gene: TRBJ1-5
CDR3 length: 16
CDR3 DNA: TGTGCCACCAGCAGACAACAGGGGTATGACAATCAGCCCCAGCATTTT
CDR3 protein: CATSRQQGYDNQPQHF

D gene: .
V gene: TRBV5-6
clone size: .
J gene: TRBJ1-5
CDR3 length: 14
CDR3 DNA: TGTGCCAGCAGCTTTGGGCAGGGGAATCAGCCCCAGCATTTT
CDR3 protein: CASSFGQGNQPQHF

D gene: .
V gene: TRBV19
clone size: .
J gene: TRBJ2-3
CDR3 length: 15
CDR3 DNA: TGTGCCAGTAGTGTTGGTACTCATGGCACAGATACGCAGTATTTT
CDR3 protein: CASSVGTHGTDTQYF

D gene: TRBD1
V gene: TRBV7-9
clone size: .
J gene: TRBJ1-5
CDR3 length: 15
CDR3 DNA: TGTGCCAGCAGCCCCACCGGACAGGGGAGCCAGCCCCAGCATTTT
CDR3 protein: CASSPTGQGSQPQHF

D gene: TRBD2
V gene: TRBV6-4
clone size: .
J gene: TRBJ2-1
CDR3 length: 16
CDR3 DNA: TGTGCCAGCAGCCCCCAACTAGCGGGGGGCACAAATGAGCAGTTCTTC
CDR3 protein: CASSPQLAGGTNEQFF

D gene: .
V gene: TRBV7-2
clone size: .
J gene: TRBJ2-7
CDR3 length: 18
CDR3 DNA: TGTGCCAGCAGCTTGACGTCCGGCAGAGGCTCCTACCTCTACGAGCAGTACTTC
CDR3 protein: CASSLTSGRGSYLYEQYF

D gene: .
V gene: TRBV19
clone size: few
J gene: TRBJ1-5
CDR3 length: 13
CDR3 DNA: TGTGCCAGTAGTACTAGCGGGAATCAGCCCCAGCATTTT
CDR3 protein: CASSTSGNQPQHF

D gene: TRBD1
V gene: TRBV5-1
clone size: .
J gene: TRBJ1-4
CDR3 length: 14
CDR3 DNA: TGCGCCAGCAGCGAGGGGGCGAAGGGTGAAAAACTGTTTTTT
CDR3 protein: CASSEGAKGEKLFF

D gene: .
V gene: TRBV4-3
clone size: .
J gene: TRBJ1-4
CDR3 length: 15
CDR3 DNA: TGCGCCAGCAGCCGAATTGGGTCAGGGGACGAAAAACTGTTTTTT
CDR3 protein: CASSRIGSGDEKLFF

D gene: .
V gene: TRBV19
clone size: once
J gene: TRBJ2-5
CDR3 length: 14
CDR3 DNA: TGTGCCAGTAGTATAGCAGAAAGCCAAGAGACCCAGTACTTC
CDR3 protein: CASSIAESQETQYF

D gene: .
V gene: TRBV7-9
clone size: .
J gene: TRBJ2-7
CDR3 length: 14
CDR3 DNA: TGTGCCAGCAGCTTAGGTCAGGTAAACTACGAGCAGTACTTC
CDR3 protein: CASSLGQVNYEQYF

D gene: TRBD1
V gene: TRBV19
clone size: .
J gene: TRBJ1-2
CDR3 length: 13
CDR3 DNA: TGTGCCAGTAGACTGACAGGGGACTATGGCTACACCTTC
CDR3 protein: CASRLTGDYGYTF

D gene: TRBD1
V gene: TRBV5-4
clone size: .
J gene: TRBJ1-3
CDR3 length: 16
CDR3 DNA: TGTGCCAGCAGCTCTCGGACAGGCTCCTCTGGAAACACCATATATTTT
CDR3 protein: CASSSRTGSSGNTIYF

D gene: TRBD1
V gene: TRBV7-9
clone size: .
J gene: TRBJ2-7
CDR3 length: 16
CDR3 DNA: TGTGCCAGCAGCTTAGGGGACAGAAGTCACCCCTACGAGCAGTACTTC
CDR3 protein: CASSLGDRSHPYEQYF

D gene: .
V gene: TRBV5-1
clone size: .
J gene: TRBJ1-1
CDR3 length: 14
CDR3 DNA: TGCGCCAGCAGCTTGGGACAGCCGAACACTGAAGCTTTCTTT
CDR3 protein: CASSLGQPNTEAFF

D gene: .
V gene: TRBV5-1
clone size: few
J gene: TRBJ2-5
CDR3 length: 14
CDR3 DNA: TGCGCCAGCAGCCCGTTATCCCCCGGGGAGACCCAGTACTTC
CDR3 protein: CASSPLSPGETQYF

D gene: TRBD1
V gene: TRBV6-1
clone size: .
J gene: TRBJ2-7
CDR3 length: 14
CDR3 DNA: TGTGCCAGCAGTCAGACAGGGGGTTTCTACGAGCAGTACTTC
CDR3 protein: CASSQTGGFYEQYF

D gene: .
V gene: TRBV11-1
clone size: .
J gene: TRBJ2-1
CDR3 length: 13
CDR3 DNA: TGTGCCAGCAGCTCCGTACAGCTCAATGAGCAGTTCTTC
CDR3 protein: CASSSVQLNEQFF

D gene: .
V gene: TRBV18
clone size: .
J gene: TRBJ2-2
CDR3 length: 17
CDR3 DNA: TGTGCCAGCTCACCAGCTTTGCTAGACCTGAACACCGGGGAGCTGTTTTTT
CDR3 protein: CASSPALLDLNTGELFF

D gene: TRBD2
V gene: TRBV6-5
clone size: .
J gene: TRBJ2-3
CDR3 length: 15
CDR3 DNA: TGTGCCAGCAGGGATGGGACTAGCGGGCCAGATACGCAGTATTTT
CDR3 protein: CASRDGTSGPDTQYF